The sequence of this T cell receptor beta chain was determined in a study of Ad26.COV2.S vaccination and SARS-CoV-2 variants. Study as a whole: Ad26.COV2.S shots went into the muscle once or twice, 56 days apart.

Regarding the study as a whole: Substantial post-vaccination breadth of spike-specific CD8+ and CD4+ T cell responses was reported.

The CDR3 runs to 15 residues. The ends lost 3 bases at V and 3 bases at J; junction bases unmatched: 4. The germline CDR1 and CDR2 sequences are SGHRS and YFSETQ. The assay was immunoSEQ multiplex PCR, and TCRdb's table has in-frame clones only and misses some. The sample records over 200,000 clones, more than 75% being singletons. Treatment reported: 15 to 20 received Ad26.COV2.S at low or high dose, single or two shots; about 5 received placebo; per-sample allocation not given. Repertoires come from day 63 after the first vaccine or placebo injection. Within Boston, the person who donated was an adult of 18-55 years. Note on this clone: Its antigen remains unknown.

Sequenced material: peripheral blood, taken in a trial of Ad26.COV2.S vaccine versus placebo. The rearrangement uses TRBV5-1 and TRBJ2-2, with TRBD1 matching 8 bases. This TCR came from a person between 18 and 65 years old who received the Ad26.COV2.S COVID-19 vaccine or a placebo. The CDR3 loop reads CASSYQDRDTGELFF. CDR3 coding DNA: TGCGCCAGCAGCTACCAGGACAGGGACACCGGGGAGCTGTTTTTT.